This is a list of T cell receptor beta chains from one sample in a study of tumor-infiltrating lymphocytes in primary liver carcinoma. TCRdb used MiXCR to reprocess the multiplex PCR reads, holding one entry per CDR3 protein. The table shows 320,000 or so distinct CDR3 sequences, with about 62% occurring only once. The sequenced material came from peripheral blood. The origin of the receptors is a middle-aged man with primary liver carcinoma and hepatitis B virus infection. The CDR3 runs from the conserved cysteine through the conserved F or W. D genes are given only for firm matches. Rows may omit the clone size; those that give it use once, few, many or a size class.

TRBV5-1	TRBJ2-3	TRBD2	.	CASTVGLAGRTDTQYF	TGCGCCAGCACGGTCGGACTAGCGGGCCGCACAGATACGCAGTATTTT
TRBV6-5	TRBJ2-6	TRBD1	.	CASTHRGQGNGEANVLTF	TGTGCCAGTACCCACCGGGGACAGGGGAATGGTGAGGCCAACGTCCTGACTTTC
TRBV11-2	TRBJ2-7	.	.	CASSITGSVVYEQYF	TGTGCCAGCAGCATCACCGGGAGTGTAGTTTACGAGCAGTACTTC
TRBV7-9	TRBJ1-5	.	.	CASSQGGGNQPQHF	TGTGCCAGCAGCCAGGGCGGGGGCAATCAGCCCCAGCATTTT
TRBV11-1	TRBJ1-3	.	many	CASARALTGNTIYF	TGTGCCAGCGCCCGGGCACTAACCGGAAACACCATATATTTT
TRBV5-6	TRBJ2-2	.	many	CASSLGRPGELFF	TGTGCCAGCAGCTTGGGACGACCCGGGGAGCTGTTTTTT
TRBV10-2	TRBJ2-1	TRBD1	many	CASSGTGGEWDNEQFF	TGCGCCAGCAGTGGCACAGGGGGCGAGTGGGACAATGAGCAGTTCTTC
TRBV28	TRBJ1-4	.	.	CASSTGLREKPFF	TGTGCCAGCAGCACAGGGTTGCGAGAAAAACCGTTTTTT
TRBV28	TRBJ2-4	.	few	CASSFGRGNIQYF	TGTGCCAGCAGCTTCGGCCGAGGAAACATTCAGTACTTC
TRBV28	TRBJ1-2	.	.	CATQEPGRRGYIF	TGTGCCACCCAAGAGCCCGGGAGGCGAGGCTACATCTTC
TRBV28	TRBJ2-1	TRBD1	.	CAIQQGSPRGNEQFF	TGTGCCATCCAACAGGGGTCCCCTCGGGGCAATGAGCAGTTCTTC
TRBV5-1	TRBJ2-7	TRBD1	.	CASSSSGTGGDQYF	TGCGCCAGCAGCTCCTCCGGGACAGGGGGCGATCAGTACTTC
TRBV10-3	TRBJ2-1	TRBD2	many	CAITQSGSLNEQFF	TGTGCCATCACTCAGAGCGGGAGTTTGAATGAGCAGTTCTTC
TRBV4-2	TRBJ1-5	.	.	CTSSQAKSQPQHF	TGTACCAGCAGCCAAGCGAAGTCGCAGCCCCAGCATTTT
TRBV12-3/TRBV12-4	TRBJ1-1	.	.	CASSLGRSTEAFF	TGTGCCAGCAGTTTAGGTCGAAGCACTGAAGCTTTCTTT
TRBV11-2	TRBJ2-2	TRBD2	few	CASSLVALAGTGELFF	TGTGCCAGCAGCTTAGTGGCGCTAGCGGGAACCGGGGAGCTGTTTTTT
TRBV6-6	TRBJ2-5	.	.	CASGIKETQYF	TGTGCCAGCGGGATAAAAGAGACCCAGTACTTC
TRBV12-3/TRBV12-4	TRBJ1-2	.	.	CASSFIGDPNYGYTF	TGTGCCAGCAGTTTCATAGGGGACCCTAACTATGGCTACACCTTC
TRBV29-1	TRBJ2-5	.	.	CSVERGAARETHYF	TGCAGCGTTGAAAGGGGGGCCGCCAGAGAGACCCATTACTTC
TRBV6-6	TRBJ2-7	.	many	CASSGDRSREQYF	TGTGCCAGCAGTGGCGACAGGTCCCGGGAGCAGTACTTC
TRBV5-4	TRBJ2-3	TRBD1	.	CASRPQGEDTQYF	TGTGCCAGCAGGCCGCAGGGGGAAGATACGCAGTATTTT
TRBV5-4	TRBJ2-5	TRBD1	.	CASSDGQGLGKTQYF	TGTGCCAGCAGCGATGGACAGGGTCTCGGGAAGACCCAGTACTTC
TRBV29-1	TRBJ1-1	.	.	CSAHPGQYTEAFF	TGCAGCGCACACCCGGGACAATACACTGAGGCTTTCTTT
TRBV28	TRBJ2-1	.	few	CASSLRGRVDEQFF	TGTGCCAGCAGTTTAAGAGGCAGGGTCGATGAGCAGTTCTTC
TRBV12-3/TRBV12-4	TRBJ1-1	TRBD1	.	CASSLQGQGAKGAFF	TGTGCCAGCAGTTTACAGGGACAGGGGGCTAAAGGAGCTTTCTTT
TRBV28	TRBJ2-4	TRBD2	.	CASSLLGLAGGRNIQYF	TGTGCCAGCAGTTTATTGGGACTAGCGGGAGGGAGAAACATTCAGTACTTC
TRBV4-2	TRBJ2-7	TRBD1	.	CASSRAYRGQYEQYF	TGTGCCAGCAGCCGGGCGTACAGGGGGCAGTACGAGCAGTACTTC
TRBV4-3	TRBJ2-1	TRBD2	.	CASSQRTSGDNGQFF	TGCGCCAGCAGCCAGAGGACTAGCGGTGACAATGGGCAGTTCTTC
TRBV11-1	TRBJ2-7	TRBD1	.	CASSQDREEHYF	TGTGCCAGTAGCCAGGACAGGGAGGAGCATTACTTC
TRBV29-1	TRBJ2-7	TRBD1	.	CSVRQGMSGEQYF	TGCAGCGTTAGACAGGGGATGTCGGGCGAGCAGTACTTC
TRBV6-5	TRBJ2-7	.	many	CASSPGPRYEQYF	TGTGCCAGCAGTCCCGGACCCAGGTACGAGCAGTACTTC
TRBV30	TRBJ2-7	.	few	CAWTKGSYEQYF	TGTGCCTGGACTAAGGGTTCCTACGAGCAGTACTTC
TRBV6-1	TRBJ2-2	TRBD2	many	CASSQGLAGNTGELFF	TGTGCCAGCAGTCAGGGACTAGCGGGTAACACCGGGGAGCTGTTTTTT
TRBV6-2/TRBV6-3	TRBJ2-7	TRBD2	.	CASSYPGLAGAYVQYF	TGTGCCAGCAGTTACCCAGGACTAGCGGGGGCCTACGTGCAGTACTTC
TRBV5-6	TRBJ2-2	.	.	CASSLRRAADTGELFF	TGTGCCAGCAGCTTGCGGCGGGCCGCTGACACCGGGGAGCTGTTTTTT
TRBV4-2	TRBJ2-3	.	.	CASSQEWGAASTYTQYF	TGTGCCAGTAGCCAAGAATGGGGGGCAGCTAGCACATATACGCAGTATTTT
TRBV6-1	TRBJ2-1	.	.	CAISEMSGRYNGQFF	TGTGCCATCAGTGAAATGAGCGGGCGATACAATGGGCAGTTCTTC
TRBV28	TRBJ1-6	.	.	CASNLLQAGGGKALHF	TGTGCCAGCAATCTCCTCCAGGCGGGGGGCGGGAAGGCCCTCCACTTT
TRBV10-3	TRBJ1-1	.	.	CAISESGGENTEAFF	TGTGCCATCAGTGAGTCGGGGGGGGAGAACACTGAAGCTTTCTTT
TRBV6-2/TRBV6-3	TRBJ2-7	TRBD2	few	CASSYAAGVYEQYF	TGTGCCAGCAGTTATGCAGCGGGGGTCTACGAGCAGTACTTC
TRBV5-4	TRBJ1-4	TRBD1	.	CTSSSPTGDNEKLFF	TGTACCAGCAGCTCGCCGACAGGGGATAATGAAAAACTGTTTTTT
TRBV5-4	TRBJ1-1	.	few	CASSIGHLEAFF	TGTGCCAGCAGCATAGGACATCTTGAAGCTTTCTTT
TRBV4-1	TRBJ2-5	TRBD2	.	CASSQDQPSGAETQYF	TGTGCCAGCAGCCAAGATCAGCCTAGCGGGGCTGAGACCCAGTACTTC
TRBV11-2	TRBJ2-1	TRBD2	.	CASSLVAGEKNEQLF	TGTGCCAGCAGCTTAGTCGCGGGAGAGAAAAATGAGCAACTCTTC
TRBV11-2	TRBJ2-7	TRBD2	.	CASSCTVAGAPYEQYF	TGTGCCAGCAGCTGTACTGTAGCGGGAGCCCCCTACGAGCAGTACTTC
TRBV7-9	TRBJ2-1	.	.	CASSPIWGTYNEQFF	TGTGCCAGCAGCCCCATCTGGGGAACCTACAATGAGCAGTTCTTC
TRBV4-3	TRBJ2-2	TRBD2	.	CASSQARGGITGEPFF	TGCGCCAGCAGCCAAGCCCGGGGAGGGATCACCGGGGAGCCGTTTTTT
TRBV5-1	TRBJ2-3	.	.	CASSSGRGRTDTQYF	TGCGCCAGCAGCTCTGGCAGGGGTAGGACAGATACGCAGTATTTT
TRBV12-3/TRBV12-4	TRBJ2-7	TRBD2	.	CTSSPGTSGRGSYEQYF	TGTACCAGCAGCCCCGGGACTAGCGGGAGAGGATCCTACGAGCAGTACTTC
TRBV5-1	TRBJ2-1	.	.	CASILTGGLNEQFF	TGCGCCAGCATCTTGACAGGAGGGCTCAATGAGCAGTTCTTC
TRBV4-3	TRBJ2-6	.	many	CASSQVLGASGANVLTF	TGCGCCAGCAGCCAAGTCTTGGGAGCCTCTGGGGCCAACGTCCTGACTTTC
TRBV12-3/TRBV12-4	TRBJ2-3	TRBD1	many	CASIQQGPRDATQYF	TGTGCCAGCATCCAACAGGGGCCCCGGGACGCCACGCAGTATTTT
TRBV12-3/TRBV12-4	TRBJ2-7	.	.	CASSQTDSHEQYF	TGTGCCAGCAGTCAGACAGACTCCCACGAGCAGTACTTC